These 21 T cell receptor beta chains originate from one sample sequenced in a study of T cells expressing NK-cell markers. Following a re-call of the 5' RACE reads, TCRdb has one entry per CDR3 protein and lacks DNA. The table for this sample gives roughly 3,000 distinct CDR3 sequences. Sequences were obtained from blood T cells: a sorted CD56 or NKG2C T cell subset, CD4+ or CD8+ T cells, or bulk PBMC T cells (not recorded which). The receptors were sampled from a woman aged 18-29 years in good health.

This chain uses TRBV11-1 with TRBJ1-2. The CDR3 contains 19 residues. The germline V gene encodes CDR1 SGHAT and CDR2 FQDESV (reference sequence). The CDR3 region is CASRHSSPSGPPHYYGYTF.

The V and J genes are TRBV5-4 and TRBJ2-5; the D gene TCRdb calls, TRBD2, cannot be checked with no DNA. The germline gives CDR1 SGHNT, CDR2 YYREEE (reference sequence). The CDR3 has 15 residues. CDR3 sequence: CASSLRTSGTETQYF.

This clonotype is called medium-sized based on its frequency. The chain links TRBV25-1 to TRBJ2-1; as DNA is missing, the TRBD2 call by TCRdb cannot be tested. This CDR3 is 17 amino acids long. The germline V gene encodes CDR1 MGHDK and CDR2 SYGVNS. The chain's CDR3 is CASSESGPSGINNEQFF.

The chain has TRBV7-3 and TRBJ2-7; the D call of TRBD1 rests on TCRdb alone, since no DNA is present to check it. This CDR3 is built from 15 residues. Germline lookup yields CDR1 SGHTA and CDR2 FQGTGA. CDR3 sequence reads: CASSSPQPSSYEQYF.

This chain uses TRBV6-5 with TRBJ2-7; there is no DNA to check the TCRdb D call of TRBD1. This CDR3 spans 15 amino acids. Germline-derived CDR1 and CDR2 are MNHEY and SVGAGI. CDR3 protein: CASSYTYRGNYEQYF.

This clonotype counts as medium-sized by frequency. The rearrangement joins TRBV20-1 to TRBJ2-1; TCRdb lists TRBD2, though no DNA is available to test this call. This CDR3 has 17 amino acids. The germline V gene encodes CDR1 DFQATT and CDR2 SNEGSKA (reference sequence). The CDR3 here is CSAEWTSGSSSYNEQFF.

The CDR3 sequence: CASSLSVASGHNEQFF. The V call is TRBV7-9, the J call TRBJ2-1; TCRdb selects TRBD2, and the lack of DNA leaves this call unchecked. Germline lookup yields CDR1 SEHNR and CDR2 FQNEAQ (reference sequence). The CDR3 is 16 residues long.

The chain combines TRBV7-2 with TRBJ2-7; the D call from TCRdb, TRBD1, cannot be confirmed without DNA. The CDR3 has 15 amino acids. Germline-derived CDR1 and CDR2 are SGHTA and FQGNSA. The chain's CDR3 is CASSLAFGQGYEQYF.

The rearrangement joins TRBV4-2 to TRBJ2-6; TCRdb's D call, TRBD1, is unchecked because there is no DNA. Germline CDR1 is LGHNA and CDR2 is YNFKEQ. The CDR3 length is 15 residues. The CDR3 loop is CASSQGQGGANVLTF.

This chain joins TRBV16 and TRBJ1-3. Germline assignment: CDR1 KGHSY and CDR2 FQNENV. CDR3 length: 15 residues. The CDR3 region is CASSQSGPSGNTIYF. The full variable domain, with the rest looked up from reference TRBV16 and TRBJ1-3, is GEEVAQTPKHLVRGEGQKAKLYCAPIKGHSYVFWYQQVLKNEFKFLISFQNENVFDETGMPKERFSAKCLPNSPCSLEIQATKLEDSAVYFCASSQSGPSGNTIYFGEGSWLTVV.

Its frequency marks this clonotype as medium-sized (0.01 to 0.1%). The chain combines TRBV4-2 with TRBJ2-3; TCRdb picks TRBD1, but there is no DNA to check that call. CDR3 length: 15 amino acids. Germline V gene lookup returns CDR1 LGHNA and CDR2 YNFKEQ. CDR3 region: CASSQARGQPDTQYF.

The genes are TRBV14 and TRBJ1-1. CDR3 length: 14 residues. The germline V gene has CDR1 SGHDN and CDR2 FVKESK. CDR3 in amino acids: CASSRRDGLKWPFF.

This chain links TRBV6-4 with TRBJ1-2; TCRdb reports TRBD1, a call that lacks DNA to check it against. This CDR3 spans 13 amino acids. CDR1 and CDR2 from the germline V gene are MRHNA and SNTAGT. The CDR3 here is CASSAGENYGYTF.

This clonotype is identified as medium-sized (0.01 to 0.1%) from frequency. V and J are TRBV3-1 and TRBJ1-1; TCRdb indicates TRBD1, and absent DNA this call remains unverified. The CDR3 covers 16 residues. The germline CDR1 and CDR2 sequences are LGHDT and YNNKEL (reference sequence). The CDR3 loop is CASSPGQGEVNTEAFF.

The chain is built from TRBV2 and TRBJ2-3; TCRdb selects TRBD2, and the lack of DNA leaves this call unchecked. CDR1 is SNHLY, CDR2 FYNNEI, per germline. The CDR3 loop spans 16 amino acids. The CDR3 here is CASSGDPLRVTDTQYF.

The V call is TRBV20-1, the J call TRBJ1-1; the D gene TCRdb calls, TRBD1, cannot be checked with no DNA. Germline-derived CDR1 and CDR2 are DFQATT and SNEGSKA (reference sequence). The CDR3 runs 12 residues. The CDR3 sequence is CSARTWTVEAFF.

The chain combines TRBV6-4 with TRBJ2-2; TCRdb calls TRBD2, which cannot be checked without DNA. The germline gives CDR1 MRHNA, CDR2 SNTAGT. CDR3 length: 17 residues. The CDR3 region is CASSDSELAGEAGELFF.

The V and J genes are TRBV4-1 and TRBJ2-3; TCRdb outputs TRBD1, but without DNA this stays unchecked. Germline assignment: CDR1 MGHRA and CDR2 YSYEKL. The CDR3 is 15 residues long. CDR3 protein: CASSQTGDNTDTQYF.

The chain uses TRBV6-1 and TRBJ2-1; the D call of TRBD1 rests on TCRdb alone, since no DNA is present to check it. Per the germline V gene, CDR1 is MNHNS and CDR2 is SASEGT. The length of the CDR3 is 15 residues. The CDR3 reads CASSEGQGASNEQFF.

CDR3 in amino acids: CASSRGEATEAFF. The chain carries TRBV6-6 and TRBJ1-1; without DNA, the TCRdb call of TRBD1 cannot be checked. CDR3 length equals 13 residues. Germline CDR1 is MNHNY and CDR2 is SVGAGI (reference sequence).

The genes are TRBV12-3 or TRBV12-4 and TRBJ2-1; as DNA is missing, the TRBD1 call by TCRdb cannot be tested. This CDR3 comprises 15 residues. The CDR3 loop reads CASSLGSGMRDEQFF.